This T cell receptor beta chain comes out of a study of cytomegalovirus exposure and HLA in healthy donors. Amplification used 60 Vbeta primers and 13 Jbeta primers. The method was immunoSEQ multiplex PCR; TCRdb's version includes in-frame clones alone and lacks a portion of them. The sample holds about 200,000 clones, under 90% seen once. Germline lookup yields CDR1 SGHTA and CDR2 FQGTGA. The junction had 7 bases not matched to a gene; V was cut back by 0 bases and J by 9 bases. This CDR3 has 14 residues. Remarks on this clone: Antigen: not known.

Study findings and constraints: In a later analysis, donors in an Asian-associated ancestry cluster reportedly had fewer N-insertions in productive TCRs than the cohort mean. Productive rates of about 87% or about 30% were seen for most TCR beta V segments in an earlier analysis.

The receptor was derived from a boy between 2 and 10 years old in good health and CMV-seronegative. The rearrangement links TRBV7-3 to TRBJ1-2, with 7 bases aligning to TRBD1. The sequencing sample was made of PBMCs. The CDR3 reads CASSLTPQGNSYTF. The CDR3 nucleotides are TGTGCCAGCAGCTTAACCCCACAGGGGAATAGCTACACCTTC.